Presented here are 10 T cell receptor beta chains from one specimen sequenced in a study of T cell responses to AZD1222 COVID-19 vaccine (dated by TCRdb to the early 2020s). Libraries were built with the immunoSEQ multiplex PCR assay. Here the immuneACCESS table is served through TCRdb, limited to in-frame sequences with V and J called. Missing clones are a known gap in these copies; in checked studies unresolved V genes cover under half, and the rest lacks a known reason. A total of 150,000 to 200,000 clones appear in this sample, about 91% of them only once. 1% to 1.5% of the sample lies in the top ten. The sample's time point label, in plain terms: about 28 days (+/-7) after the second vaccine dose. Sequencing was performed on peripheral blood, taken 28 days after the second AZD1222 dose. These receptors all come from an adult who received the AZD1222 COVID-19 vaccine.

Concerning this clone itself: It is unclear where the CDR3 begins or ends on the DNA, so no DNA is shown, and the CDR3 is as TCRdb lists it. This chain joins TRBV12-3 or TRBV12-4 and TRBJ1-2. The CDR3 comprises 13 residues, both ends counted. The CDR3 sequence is CASSSSRIYGYTF.

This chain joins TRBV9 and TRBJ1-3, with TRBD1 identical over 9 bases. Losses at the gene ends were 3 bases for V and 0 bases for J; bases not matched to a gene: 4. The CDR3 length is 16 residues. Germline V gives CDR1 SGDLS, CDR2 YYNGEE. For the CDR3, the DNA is TGTGCCAGCAGCGCAACGACAGGGGGCTCTGGAAACACCATATATTTT. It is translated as CASSATTGGSGNTIYF.

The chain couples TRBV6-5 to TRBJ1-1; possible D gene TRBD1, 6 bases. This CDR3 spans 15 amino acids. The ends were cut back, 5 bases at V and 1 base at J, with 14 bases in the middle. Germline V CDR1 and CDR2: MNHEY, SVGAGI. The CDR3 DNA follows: TGTGCCAGCAGTCGCCAGGGGCCAGGGAACACTGAAGCTTTCTTT. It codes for CASSRQGPGNTEAFF.

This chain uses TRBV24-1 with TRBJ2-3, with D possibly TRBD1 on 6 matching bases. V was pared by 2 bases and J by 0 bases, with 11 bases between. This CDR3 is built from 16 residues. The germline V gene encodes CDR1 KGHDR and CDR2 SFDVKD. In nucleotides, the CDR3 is TGTGCCACCAGTGATTCCGACAGGACGAGCACAGATACGCAGTATTTT. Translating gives CATSDSDRTSTDTQYF.

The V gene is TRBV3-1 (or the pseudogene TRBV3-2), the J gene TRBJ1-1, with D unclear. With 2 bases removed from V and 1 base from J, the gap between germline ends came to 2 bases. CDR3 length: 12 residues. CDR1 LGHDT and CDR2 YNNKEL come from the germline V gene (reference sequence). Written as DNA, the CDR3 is TGTGCCAGCAGCCAATCGAACACTGAAGCTTTCTTT. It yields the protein CASSQSNTEAFF.

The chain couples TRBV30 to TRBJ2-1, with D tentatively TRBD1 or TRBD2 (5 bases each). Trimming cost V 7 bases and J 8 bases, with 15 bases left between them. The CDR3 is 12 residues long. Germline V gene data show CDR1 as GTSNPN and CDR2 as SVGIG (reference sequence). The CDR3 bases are TGTGCCTCGACAGAGGGAGTCGATGAGCAGTTCTTC. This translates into CASTEGVDEQFF.

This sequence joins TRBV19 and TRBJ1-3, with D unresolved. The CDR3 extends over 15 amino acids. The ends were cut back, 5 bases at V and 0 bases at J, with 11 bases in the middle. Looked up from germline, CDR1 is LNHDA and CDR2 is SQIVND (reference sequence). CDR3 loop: CASSDTVSSGNTIYF. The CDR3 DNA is TGTGCCAGTAGTGACACAGTGTCCTCTGGAAACACCATATATTTT.

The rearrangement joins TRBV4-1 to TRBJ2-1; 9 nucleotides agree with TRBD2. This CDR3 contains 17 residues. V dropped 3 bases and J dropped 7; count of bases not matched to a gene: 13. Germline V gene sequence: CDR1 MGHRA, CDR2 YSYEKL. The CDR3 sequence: CASSQGGAGGLLNEQFF. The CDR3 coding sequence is TGCGCCAGCAGCCAGGGGGGCGCGGGGGGGCTTTTAAATGAGCAGTTCTTC.

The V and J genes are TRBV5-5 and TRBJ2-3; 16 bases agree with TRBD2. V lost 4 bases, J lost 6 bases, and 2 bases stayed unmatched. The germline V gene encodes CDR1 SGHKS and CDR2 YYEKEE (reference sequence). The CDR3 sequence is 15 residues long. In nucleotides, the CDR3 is TGTGCCAGCAGCCCGGGACTAGCGGGGGGGGATACGCAGTATTTT. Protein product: CASSPGLAGGDTQYF.

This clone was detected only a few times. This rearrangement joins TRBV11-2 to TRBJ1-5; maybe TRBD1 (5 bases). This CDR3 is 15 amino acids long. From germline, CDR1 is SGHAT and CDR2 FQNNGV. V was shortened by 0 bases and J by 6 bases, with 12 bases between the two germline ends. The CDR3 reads CASSLDRWGTQPQHF. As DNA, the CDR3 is TGTGCCAGCAGCTTAGATCGTTGGGGGACTCAGCCCCAGCATTTT.